This T cell receptor beta chain is drawn from a study of blood T cell repertoires in COVID-19. For the study at large: Samples of COVID-19 (acute and convalescent) were obtained from the United States, Italy and Spain.

Assay: immunoSEQ multiplex PCR; the TCRdb copy retains only in-frame clones and omits some. The sample holds 200,000 to 250,000 clones, 83% seen once. V dropped 0 bases and J dropped 3; count of bases not matched to a gene: 12. The CDR3 is made up of 18 amino acids. Germline CDR1 and CDR2: SGDLS and YYNGEE. During active infection, Seattle patients enrolled and were then monitored through disease. The origin of this receptor is a woman under 40 with COVID-19, enrolled during active disease. The chain employs TRBV9 and TRBJ2-7, with TRBD2 matching over 10 bases. The sequenced sample was peripheral blood. In nucleotides, the CDR3 is TGTGCCAGCAGCGTAGGGACTAGCGGCGGCGTGTCAGACTACGAGCAGTACTTC. Its translation: CASSVGTSGGVSDYEQYF. The complete variable domain, with remaining parts taken from reference TRBV9 and TRBJ2-7, reads DSGVTQTPKHLITATGQRVTLRCSPRSGDLSVYWYQQSLDQGLQFLIQYYNGEERAKGNILERFSAQQFPDLHSELNLSSLELGDSALYFCASSVGTSGGVSDYEQYFGPGTRLTVT.